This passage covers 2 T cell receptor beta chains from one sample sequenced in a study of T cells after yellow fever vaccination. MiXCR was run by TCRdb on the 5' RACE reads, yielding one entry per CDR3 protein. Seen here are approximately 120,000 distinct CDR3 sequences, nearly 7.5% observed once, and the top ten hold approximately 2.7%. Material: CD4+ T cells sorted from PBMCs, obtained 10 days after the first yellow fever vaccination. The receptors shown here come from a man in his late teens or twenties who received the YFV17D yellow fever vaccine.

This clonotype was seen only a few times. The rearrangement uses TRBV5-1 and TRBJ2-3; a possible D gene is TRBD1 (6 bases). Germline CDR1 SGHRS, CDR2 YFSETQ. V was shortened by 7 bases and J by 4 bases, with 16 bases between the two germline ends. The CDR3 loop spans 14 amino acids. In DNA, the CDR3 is TGCGCCAGCTACCTAGACAGGTTGGCAGATACGCAGTATTTT. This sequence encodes CASYLDRLADTQYF.

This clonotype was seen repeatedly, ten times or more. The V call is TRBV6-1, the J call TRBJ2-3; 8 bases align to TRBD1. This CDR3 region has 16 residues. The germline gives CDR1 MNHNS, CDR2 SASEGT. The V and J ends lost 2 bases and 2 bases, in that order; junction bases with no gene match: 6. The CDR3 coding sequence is TGTGCCAGCAGTGAAAGGAAGGACAGGGTCACAGATACGCAGTATTTT. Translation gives CASSERKDRVTDTQYF.